The T cell receptor beta chain under discussion was sequenced for a study of blood T cell repertoires in COVID-19. Turning to the study itself: Sample material is recorded as cDNA or gDNA derived from T cells, B-cell-depleted T cells, or PBMCs.

A word on this clone: At the DNA level, this CDR3 is encoded by other sequences in the same sample as well.

V dropped 0 bases and J dropped 7 bases, with 7 bases sitting between them. Germline assignment: CDR1 SGHAT and CDR2 FQNNGV. CDR3 length equals 13 residues. TCRdb keeps only in-frame clones here, not all; method: immunoSEQ multiplex PCR. The sample includes 150,000 or so clones, 80% of them seen just once. This TCR derives from a man aged 55 to 70 with acute or convalescent COVID-19. V gene TRBV11-2 combines with J gene TRBJ2-1; tentatively, D is TRBD2 (5 bases). Material: peripheral blood. The CDR3 sequence: CASSLEPGNEQFF. The CDR3 DNA is TGTGCCAGCAGCTTAGAACCGGGGAATGAGCAGTTCTTC.